This is a list of T cell receptor beta chains from one sample in a study of T-cell memory formation after mild COVID-19. In TCRdb, the 5' RACE reads were re-called with MiXCR into one record per CDR3 protein. Among 450,000 to 650,000 distinct CDR3 sequences listed, 20% were seen once. Sequencing was done on a sample of PBMCs or a T cell subset sorted from them (not recorded which). The receptors here all came from an adult woman who had mild COVID-19 (a few samples of this study predate the infection). Cell type and time point are not known. CDR3s include the opening cysteine and the closing phenylalanine or tryptophan. D genes are given only for firm matches. Clone size is given for some rows only: seen once, a few or many times, or a class if the clone is expanded.

j_call,clone_size,d_call,v_call,cdr3_nt,cdr3_aa
TRBJ2-1,few,NA,TRBV7-9,TGTGCCAGCAGCCCACGGGTACGGGGGACATCCTACAATGAGCAGTTCTTC,CASSPRVRGTSYNEQFF
TRBJ1-1,few,NA,TRBV5-1,TGCGCCAGCAGCTTGGACAATTGGGTGAACACTGAAGCTTTCTTT,CASSLDNWVNTEAFF
TRBJ2-7,few,NA,TRBV2,TGTGCCAGCACCGGGGCACTGGATATCTACGAGCAGTACTTC,CASTGALDIYEQYF
TRBJ2-7,NA,NA,TRBV24-1,TGTGCCACCAGTGCTGGACACACCTACGAGCAGTACTTC,CATSAGHTYEQYF
TRBJ1-1,NA,NA,TRBV7-2,TGTGCCAGCAGCTTTCAGATGAACACTGAAGCTTTCTTT,CASSFQMNTEAFF
TRBJ2-5,NA,NA,TRBV3-1,TGTGCCAGCAGCCAAGATCCCCGGGGGCAAGAGACCCAGTACTTC,CASSQDPRGQETQYF
TRBJ1-4,NA,NA,TRBV7-9,TGTGCCAGCAGCTTAGAGGACCGTCCTAATGAAAAACTGTTTTTT,CASSLEDRPNEKLFF
TRBJ1-5,few,TRBD1,TRBV19,TGTGCCAGTACCTCGGACAGGGCGGTTAATCAGCCCCAGCATTTT,CASTSDRAVNQPQHF
TRBJ2-7,NA,NA,TRBV7-9,TGTGCCAGCAGCTCCCCGGGACACTTCTACGAGCAGTACTTC,CASSSPGHFYEQYF
TRBJ2-1,few,TRBD2,TRBV20-1,TGCAGTGCTAGATTTATCACTAGCGGGAGAGACAATGAGCAGTTCTTC,CSARFITSGRDNEQFF
TRBJ1-1,NA,NA,TRBV5-1,TGCGCCAGCAGCTGGGGGATGCTCGACGGGTCGAACACTGAAGCTTTCTTT,CASSWGMLDGSNTEAFF